What follows are 2 T cell receptor beta chains derived from one specimen sequenced in a study of identical twins. TCRdb fed the 5' RACE reads into MiXCR, producing one record per CDR3 protein. The sample has some 570,000 distinct CDR3 sequences; approximately 20% are singletons. The same data also went into a second study, on yellow fever vaccine responses in identical twins.

The sequencing input was CD4+ T cells sorted from blood. These receptor sequences come from a woman aged 18-29 years in good health.

The chain joins TRBV24-1 to TRBJ2-7, with D uncertain. V lost 5 bases, J lost 1 base, and 11 bases lay in between. CDR3 length equals 14 residues. CDR1 KGHDR and CDR2 SFDVKD come from the germline V gene. CDR3: CATSAPGRSYEQYF. The CDR3 nucleotides read TGTGCCACCAGTGCCCCGGGTCGTTCCTACGAGCAGTACTTC.

This clonotype came up a few times. V gene TRBV4-1 combines with J gene TRBJ1-1; unclear D gene. Germline V gene lookup returns CDR1 MGHRA and CDR2 YSYEKL. This CDR3 has 12 amino acids. The V gene lost 1 base and the J gene lost 11 bases, with 11 bases spanning the gap. CDR3 residues: CASSQGLGWAFF. CDR3 sequence (DNA): TGCGCCAGCAGCCAAGGCTTGGGTTGGGCTTTCTTT.